The 16 T cell receptor beta chains in this list originate from one sample, sequenced in a study of cytomegalovirus exposure and HLA in healthy donors. 13 Jbeta primers and 60 Vbeta primers were used for the PCR. Sequenced by immunoSEQ multiplex PCR; TCRdb stores in-frame clones only, minus some. This table holds about 200,000 clones, roughly 79% found once. The sample taken for sequencing was PBMCs. The receptor source for this set is a young man in good health and CMV-seronegative.

Only a few counts were recorded for this clone. Other DNA sequences of this sample code for an identical CDR3. The rearrangement links TRBV19 to TRBJ2-7; the match to TRBD1 covers 8 bases. CDR1 is LNHDA and CDR2 is SQIVND in the germline V gene (reference sequence). J gave up 4 bases and V 4 bases, and 6 bases lay outside the gene matches. The CDR3 extends over 14 amino acids. CDR3 sequence (DNA): TGTGCCAGTAGTACCGGACAGGGTACTTACGAGCAGTACTTC. It specifies CASSTGQGTYEQYF.

This clone was counted once. V and J are TRBV13 and TRBJ1-1; D not certain. Germline V gives CDR1 PRHDT, CDR2 FYEKMQ (reference sequence). This CDR3 spans 14 amino acids. With 0 bases removed from V and 7 bases from J, the gap between germline ends came to 12 bases. The CDR3 region is CASSLGAAGIEAFF. CDR3 sequence (DNA): TGTGCCAGCAGCTTAGGGGCTGCGGGGATTGAAGCTTTCTTT.

With regard to this clone: The same CDR3 also results from other DNA sequences found in this sample. The chain has TRBV11-2 and TRBJ1-5; a weak D match, TRBD1 (5 bases). CDR3 length equals 13 residues. The V and J ends lost 0 bases and 6 bases respectively, with 6 bases between them. Germline CDR1 and CDR2: SGHAT and FQNNGV. DNA for the CDR3: TGTGCCAGCAGCTTAGATAGGGGTCAGCCCCAGCATTTT. Encoded protein: CASSLDRGQPQHF.

The chain is built from TRBV19 and TRBJ2-1, with TRBD2 matching over 8 bases. Germline V gives CDR1 LNHDA, CDR2 SQIVND (reference sequence). The CDR3 consists of 20 residues. Trimming took 5 bases from V and 3 from J; bases not matched to a gene: 21. The CDR3 DNA is TGTGCCAGTAGTCTAGCTCCCCCCTCCTACATAGCGGGGCTCTACAATGAGCAGTTCTTC. It yields the protein CASSLAPPSYIAGLYNEQFF. The whole variable domain, filled in from reference TRBV19 and TRBJ2-1, reads DGGITQSPKYLFRKEGQNVTLSCEQNLNHDAMYWYRQDPGQGLRLIYYSQIVNDFQKGDIAEGYSVSREKKESFPLTVTSAQKNPTAFYLCASSLAPPSYIAGLYNEQFFGPGTRLTVL.

This chain links TRBV7-8 with TRBJ2-5; 8 bases line up with TRBD1. CDR1 is SGHVS and CDR2 is FQNEAQ in the germline V gene. This CDR3 region has 14 residues. V lost 5 bases, J lost 5 bases, and 7 bases stayed unmatched. CDR3: CASSPGGPWETQYF. The DNA for the CDR3 is TGTGCCAGCAGCCCAGGGGGCCCCTGGGAGACCCAGTACTTC.

The rearrangement uses TRBV9 and TRBJ2-7, with a weak D call TRBD2 (5 bases). Germline CDR1 and CDR2: SGDLS and YYNGEE. Trimming took off 0 bases at V and 2 bases at J, with 12 bases between the two ends. There are 15 residues in the CDR3. The CDR3, as DNA: TGTGCCAGCAGCGTAGGGAGCGCGACTACCTACGAGCAGTACTTC. This codes for CASSVGSATTYEQYF.

V is TRBV28 and J is TRBJ1-2, with D perhaps matching TRBD1 (5 bases). The length of the CDR3 is 14 residues. Trimming cost V 3 bases and J 5 bases, with 13 bases left between them. In germline, CDR1 is MDHEN, CDR2 SYDVKM. The CDR3 sequence is CASSFLGGNYGYTF. The CDR3 DNA sequence: TGTGCCAGCAGTTTTCTGGGGGGGAATTATGGCTACACCTTC.

The sample holds a few counts of this clone. This sequence joins TRBV6-5 and TRBJ1-2; 8 bases map to TRBD1. V was pared by 7 bases and J by 7 bases, with 8 bases of the junction left unmatched. The CDR3 has 13 amino acids. CDR1 MNHEY and CDR2 SVGAGI come from the germline V gene. The CDR3 here is CASKRSGGSGYTF. The CDR3 DNA sequence: TGTGCCAGCAAGAGGTCAGGGGGCTCTGGCTACACCTTC.

This chain joins TRBV6-1 and TRBJ2-3, with TRBD2 matching 9 bases. V trimming: 2 bases; J trimming: 6 bases; junction bases outside the gene matches: 6. Germline CDR1 MNHNS, CDR2 SASEGT. The CDR3 has 15 amino acids. The CDR3 nucleotides are TGTGCCAGCAGTGAACAGCGGGGGGCCCAGGATACGCAGTATTTT. Its translation: CASSEQRGAQDTQYF.

The chain has TRBV6-4 and TRBJ2-7; no clear D gene. CDR1 is MRHNA, CDR2 SNTAGT, per germline. Between the trimmed V and J ends, which lost 4 bases and 5 bases, there was a span of 15 bases. This CDR3 comprises 14 residues. The DNA for the CDR3 is TGTGCCAGCAGTGCTTCGAGTGTTTCCAACGAGCAGTACTTC. Protein sequence: CASSASSVSNEQYF.

This chain uses TRBV7-6 with TRBJ1-1, with 10 bases matching TRBD1. The CDR3 has 15 amino acids. The trim removed 5 bases at V and 4 bases at J, leaving 7 bases unmatched. Germline V gene sequence: CDR1 SGHVS, CDR2 FNYEAQ. The CDR3, as DNA: TGTGCCAGCAGCCAAGGCTGGACAGGGGGCACTGAAGCTTTCTTT. This translates into CASSQGWTGGTEAFF.

This clone was seen a few times. This rearrangement joins TRBV9 to TRBJ2-2; D may be TRBD2 (6 bases). In germline, CDR1 is SGDLS, CDR2 YYNGEE. The CDR3 covers 14 residues. Trimming left V 0 bases short and J 3 bases short, with 6 bases between. CDR3 protein: CASSVGGDTGELFF. CDR3 bases: TGTGCCAGCAGCGTAGGGGGGGACACCGGGGAGCTGTTTTTT.

V is TRBV11-3 and J is TRBJ2-2; 7 bases are shared with TRBD1. This CDR3 is 15 amino acids long. The V segment lost 8 bases and the J segment 3 bases; nucleotides outside the gene matches: 9. CDR1 and CDR2 from the germline V gene are SGHNT and YENEEA. The CDR3 DNA follows: TGTGCCAGCGGAGAGGGGGCAAGGGACACCGGGGAGCTGTTTTTT. This encodes CASGEGARDTGELFF. Full variable domain (remainder filled in from reference TRBV11-3 and TRBJ2-2): EAGVVQSPRYKIIEKKQPVAFWCNPISGHNTLYWYLQNLGQGPELLIRYENEEAVDDSQLPKDRFSAERLKGVDSTLKIQPAELGDSAVYLCASGEGARDTGELFFGEGSRLTVL.

This chain links TRBV4-2 with TRBJ1-4; no clear D. V was pared by 1 base and J by 6 bases, with 12 bases between. There are 15 residues in the CDR3. Germline V gene data show CDR1 as LGHNA and CDR2 as YNFKEQ. CDR3 nucleotides: TGTGCCAGCAGCCAAGTAGAAGAAGGAGATGAAAAACTGTTTTTT. Its protein is CASSQVEEGDEKLFF.

This clone was seen more than once but under ten times. The chain is built from TRBV27 and TRBJ2-7, with D possibly matching TRBD2 (6 bases). The V end lost 6 bases, the J end lost 2 bases, and 11 bases lay between the germline ends. CDR3 length: 13 amino acids. Germline CDR1 MNHEY, CDR2 SMNVEV (reference sequence). The DNA for the CDR3 is TGTGCCAGCAGAGGGACTCCGCCCTACGAGCAGTACTTC. The encoded protein is CASRGTPPYEQYF.

This clone was detected only a few times. The chain has TRBV30 and TRBJ1-1, with TRBD1 as a possible D gene (5 bases). Between the trimmed V and J ends, which lost 0 bases and 5 bases, there was a span of 13 bases. Per the germline V gene, CDR1 is GTSNPN and CDR2 is SVGIG (reference sequence). CDR3 length: 14 amino acids. In DNA form, the CDR3 reads TGTGCCTGGAGTGTAGGGGCCGGGCGTACTGAAGCTTTCTTT. This sequence encodes CAWSVGAGRTEAFF.